This is a list of T cell receptor beta chains from one sample in a study of blood T cell repertoires in COVID-19. Using immunoSEQ multiplex PCR, the repertoire was profiled, and TCRdb retains in-frame clones only, with some absent. The sample contains under 350,000 clones, roughly nine tenths of which appear only once. Source material: PBMCs or T cells enriched from blood (not recorded which). The source is a woman aged 60-75 years who had recovered from COVID-19. CDR3s include the opening cysteine and the closing phenylalanine or tryptophan. A D gene is named only where the DNA matches it firmly. The size field is filled for only some rows; it gives once, few, many or a size class.

D	V	length	size	J	DNA	CDR3
TRBD2	TRBV27	16	NA	TRBJ2-1	TGTGCCAGCAGTTTATATGGTAGCGGGAGGGGGAATGAGCAGTTCTTC	CASSLYGSGRGNEQFF
NA	TRBV28	12	NA	TRBJ1-3	TGTGCCAGCAGTAACCCAGGGAACACCATATATTTT	CASSNPGNTIYF
TRBD1	TRBV18	15	once	TRBJ1-3	TGTGCCAGCACCACCGGGACAGGGCTCGGAAACACCATATATTTT	CASTTGTGLGNTIYF
TRBD2	TRBV9	17	NA	TRBJ2-3	TGTGCCAGCAGCGTAGCCCTGCGGACTAGCAGAGCAGATACGCAGTATTTT	CASSVALRTSRADTQYF
NA	TRBV10-3	14	NA	TRBJ2-1	TGTGCCATCAAGTTCTCGGACATCTACAATGAGCAGTTCTTC	CAIKFSDIYNEQFF
NA	TRBV5-1	14	NA	TRBJ2-1	TGCGCCAGCAGGTCGTCTATCGGGTACAATGAGCAGTTCTTC	CASRSSIGYNEQFF
TRBD1	TRBV11-3	14	NA	TRBJ2-7	TGTGCCAGCAGCCCATGGGACAGGGGCCACGAGCAGTACTTC	CASSPWDRGHEQYF
NA	TRBV2	13	once	TRBJ1-1	TGTGCCAGCATCTTGGAGGGGAACACTGAAGCTTTCTTT	CASILEGNTEAFF
TRBD2	TRBV28	14	NA	TRBJ2-1	TGTGCCAGCAGCCCCCTGGCGGGAGTTGGAGAGCAGTTCTTC	CASSPLAGVGEQFF
TRBD1	TRBV6-5	15	NA	TRBJ2-1	TGTGCCAGCAGATCAACCGGGACAGGGCACAATGAGCAGTTCTTC	CASRSTGTGHNEQFF
TRBD1	TRBV28	15	NA	TRBJ2-7	TGTGCCAGCGGCTATCCGGGACAGGGGGTCTACGAGCAGTACTTC	CASGYPGQGVYEQYF